The source of this T cell receptor beta chain is a study of cytomegalovirus exposure and HLA in healthy donors. Notes on this clone: Its antigen is still unknown.

Overall study findings and caveats: According to a later analysis, donors in an Asian-associated ancestry cluster reportedly had fewer N-insertions than the approximately 670-donor mean. From TCR beta sequences, most subjects' HLA-A and HLA-B alleles were reportedly predicted accurately.

PCR was performed using 60 Vbeta and 13 Jbeta primers. Data came from immunoSEQ multiplex PCR; TCRdb stores just in-frame clones and leaves some out. The data show fewer than 200,000 clones, more than 65% seen once. The length of the CDR3 is 14 residues. Trimming at V came to 2 bases and at J to 4 bases, leaving 3 bases not matched to a gene. Germline values: CDR1 MNHNS, CDR2 SASEGT. Sequenced input: PBMCs. This rearrangement joins TRBV6-1 to TRBJ1-2, with TRBD1 matching 8 bases. The receptor was isolated from a woman in her fifties or sixties in good health and CMV-seronegative. CDR3 residues: CASSERQGSYGYTF. The CDR3 DNA is TGTGCCAGCAGTGAACGACAGGGGAGCTATGGCTACACCTTC.